Described below is a single T cell receptor (beta chain) sequence and its context. Antigen specificity is unknown. Authors' data handling: Junction-only immunoSEQ data arrived without quality scores, meaning filtering differed. TCRdb's table, derived via immunoSEQ multiplex PCR, lists solely in-frame clones and lacks some. Clone size and the V and J calls come from that table; the DNA yielded D and trimming. The table has over 400,000 clones, about 96% seen once; the top ten hold around 0.067%. These data originate in a study of shared clonotypes between healthy human individuals. Study results and caveats: Inspection by rarefaction showed sorted-subset sequencing to be incomplete despite large depth. Generation probabilities were higher for clonotypes shared across all four sorted-subset donors than for unshared ones.

Trimming at V came to 7 bases and at J to 8 bases, leaving 8 bases not matched to a gene. Germline loops: CDR1 ENHRY, CDR2 SYGVKD. The CDR3 is 14 residues long. Sequencing input: naive CD4+ T cells sorted from blood. Subset denoted: CD45RA+ positively selected. This rearrangement joins TRBV10-3 to TRBJ2-1; 10 bases line up with TRBD2. The receptor was derived from a woman younger than 45 in good health. CDR3 sequence: CAITKREGQDEQFF. In DNA, the CDR3 is TGTGCCATCACAAAGCGGGAGGGCCAGGATGAGCAGTTCTTC.